The sequence of this TCR beta chain was determined in a study of T cell responses to AZD1222 COVID-19 vaccine (dated by TCRdb to the early 2020s). A note on the overall study: Because spike-specific TCR depth and breadth did not differ between the two schedules, AZD1222 recipients who got a second dose at roughly 4 weeks were pooled with those who got a second dose at roughly 12 weeks. TCR sequencing covered fewer than 250 trial participants: 200 to 220 given two doses of AZD1222 and 26 given two doses of MenACWY control vaccine. Trial participants were enrolled into age subgroups of 18-55, 56-69 and 70-plus years, which contained 148, 28 and 57 TCR-sequenced participants, respectively. Broader findings and caveats from the paper: Conclusions about previously exposed vaccinees are limited because only six or seven AZD1222 recipients were SARS-CoV-2 seropositive at baseline. CD4 TCRs associated with the vaccine covered the entire spike protein, and the dominant responses were in regions 160-218 and 743-854. Spike-specific TCR breadth and depth rose significantly after two AZD1222 doses compared with day 0 and with MenACWY recipients. Most participants were white British and females outnumbered males, and the authors suggested that clonal diversity may have been underestimated. In the small 56-69-year group, the increase in depth fell short of significance, most likely because of low power. Because no samples from the day 14 peak response were available, repertoires could be characterized only after the peak T cell response. Reportedly, close to half of the unique spike-specific TCRs recognized epitopes lying outside the regions that are mutated in the B.1.351 and B.1.1.7 variants.

The sample's time point label is to be understood as: baseline before first vaccination. Vaccinee samples came from UK trials COV001 and COV002, including a single-blind randomized controlled phase 2/3 trial of AZD1222 (ChAdOx1 nCoV-19) in healthy adults. For TCRbeta chain sequencing, PBMC samples from trial participants were taken at day 0 and at day 28 after the second dose. The CDR3 regions of human TCRbeta chains were subjected to immunosequencing. Processing in the source paper ran as follows. TCRs in the repertoires were matched against a reference library of SARS-CoV-2-specific TCRs that had been generated with the MIRA antigen-specificity platform. Breadth was defined as the fraction of unique TCRs that were SARS-CoV-2-associated, and depth was defined as the fraction of total T cells that were SARS-CoV-2-associated. Each spike-specific TCR was assigned to its reactive spike region and to a CD4 or CD8 class using the MIRA data. Log10-transformed breadth and depth values were compared by one-way ANOVA with Sidak's multiple comparisons tests. The table was pulled from immuneACCESS by TCRdb, which kept in-frame rearrangements only. Such tables lose some clones; where checked, under half of the loss comes from unresolved V genes, and the rest has no known cause. V and J calls and clone size are as listed in that table; D and trimming were resolved from the DNA. The sample table holds some 90,000 clones, of which roughly 85% were seen once. About 8% of the sample is in the top ten clones.

V sheds 0 bases and J sheds 2 bases, leaving 11 bases between their ends. CDR1 and CDR2 are drawn from the germline V gene: SGHNT, YENEEA. The CDR3 has 16 amino acids, counting the end cysteine and phenylalanine. Only the CDR3 part of the read is kept: 48 bases, read in frame from the first base. This clone was counted between two and nine times. The target of this receptor is not known. No clone much larger than this one lies a single base away; base qualities are absent. The sequencing used peripheral blood, collected on day 0 of AZD1222 vaccination. The chain couples TRBV11-3 to TRBJ2-1; the D gene may be TRBD1 or TRBD2, since each aligns over 6 bases. The receptor comes from an adult in good health. The CDR3 loop reads CASSLERGTTYNEQFF. The DNA reads TGTGCCAGCAGCTTAGAACGCGGGACAACCTACAATGAGCAGTTCTTC.